Listed below are T cell receptor beta chains from one sample, sequenced in a study. TCRdb fed the RT-PCR reads into MiXCR, producing one record per CDR3 protein. The profile shows about 700,000 distinct CDR3 sequences, 13% to 15% of them singletons. Specimen: memory CD4+ T cells from blood. Receptors originate from a female donor in good health, serving as a healthy control. Both conserved end residues are part of each CDR3.

V gene: TRBV10-3
CDR3 protein: CAISEMIREEAFF

V gene: TRBV25-1
CDR3 protein: CASSQDLGTGSNEQFF

V gene: TRBV20-1
CDR3 protein: CSARDLGNTIYF

V gene: TRBV12-3/TRBV12-4
CDR3 protein: CASSPDRAYNSPLHF

V gene: TRBV2
CDR3 protein: CASSWGVRNTEAFF

V gene: TRBV10-3
CDR3 protein: CAIRDLDSGYNEQFF

V gene: TRBV24-1
CDR3 protein: CATSDDRDSWQPQHF

V gene: TRBV20-1
CDR3 protein: CSEAQGAEKLFF

V gene: TRBV27
CDR3 protein: CASSFGGFDYGYTF

V gene: TRBV3-1
CDR3 protein: CASSLSGTSGRALFF

V gene: TRBV20-1
CDR3 protein: CSASRRNYNSPLHF

V gene: TRBV6-2/TRBV6-3
CDR3 protein: CASSYGSPGELFF

V gene: TRBV5-1
CDR3 protein: CASSPTSQRETQYF

V gene: TRBV5-1
CDR3 protein: CASSLVTGINTEAFF

V gene: TRBV28
CDR3 protein: CASSGIYPGQNF

V gene: TRBV10-3
CDR3 protein: CAIRRREGGNEQFF

V gene: TRBV15
CDR3 protein: CATSRGQVVEQETQYF

V gene: TRBV20-1
CDR3 protein: CSARDASGSRHEQYF

V gene: TRBV12-3/TRBV12-4
CDR3 protein: CASRWTIGEQYF

V gene: TRBV24-1
CDR3 protein: CATSDSTPEDRSGKQYF

V gene: TRBV12-3/TRBV12-4
CDR3 protein: CASTDRGNQPQHF

V gene: TRBV5-6
CDR3 protein: CASSLGLNQGAYEQYF

V gene: TRBV7-2
CDR3 protein: CASSPRGRGGADTQYF

V gene: TRBV12-2
CDR3 protein: CASRLEVFGLRSEQYF

V gene: TRBV7-3
CDR3 protein: CASSMDRGLNTQYF

V gene: TRBV10-3
CDR3 protein: CAISDAGKGYTF

V gene: TRBV5-1
CDR3 protein: CASSRDRGHYEQYF

V gene: TRBV12-3/TRBV12-4
CDR3 protein: CASSLILGGGEQYF

V gene: TRBV6-2/TRBV6-3
CDR3 protein: CASSYGTSGAEQYF

V gene: TRBV5-1
CDR3 protein: CASSLGRRRWETQYF

V gene: TRBV20-1
CDR3 protein: CSARDIQLQETQYF

V gene: TRBV28
CDR3 protein: CASRLHRDSLEQYF

V gene: TRBV30
CDR3 protein: CAWSVGVNTGELFF

V gene: TRBV20-1
CDR3 protein: CSASTSGSTGELFF

V gene: TRBV20-1
CDR3 protein: CSARGQKETQYF

V gene: TRBV3-1
CDR3 protein: CASSQDLGGTEAFF

V gene: TRBV20-1
CDR3 protein: CSASGQGIRTSGLQETQYF

V gene: TRBV7-3
CDR3 protein: CASSLFEGGTEAFF

V gene: TRBV18
CDR3 protein: CASSRQRTSGSQTGELFF

V gene: TRBV27
CDR3 protein: CASSFGQGVGYEQYF

V gene: TRBV6-6
CDR3 protein: CAIQGAGANVLTF

V gene: TRBV5-5
CDR3 protein: CASSLKSRYTYEQYF

V gene: TRBV10-3
CDR3 protein: CALRGSTGEGPSYGYTF

V gene: TRBV18
CDR3 protein: CASSLTKLTSYQETQYF

V gene: TRBV3-1
CDR3 protein: CASSQGDQGKGTF

V gene: TRBV20-1
CDR3 protein: CSARDSQGMTDTQYF